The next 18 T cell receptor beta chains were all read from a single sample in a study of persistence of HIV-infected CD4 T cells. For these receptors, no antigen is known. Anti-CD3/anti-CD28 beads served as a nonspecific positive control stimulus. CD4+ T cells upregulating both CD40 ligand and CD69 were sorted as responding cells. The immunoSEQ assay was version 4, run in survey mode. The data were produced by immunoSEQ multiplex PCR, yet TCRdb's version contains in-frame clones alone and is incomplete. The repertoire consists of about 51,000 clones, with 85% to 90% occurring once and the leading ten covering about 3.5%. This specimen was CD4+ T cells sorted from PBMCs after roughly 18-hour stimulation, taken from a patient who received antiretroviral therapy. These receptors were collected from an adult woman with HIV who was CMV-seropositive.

The DNA for the CDR3 is TGTGCCAGCAAACAGGGGGCGGGGGATCAGCCCCAGCATTTT. Translating gives CASKQGAGDQPQHF. The V and J genes are TRBV6-5 and TRBJ1-5; 9 bases agree with TRBD1. The J segment lost 5 bases and the V segment lost 7 bases, leaving 6 bases of the junction unmatched. From germline, CDR1 is MNHEY and CDR2 SVGAGI. The CDR3 extends over 14 amino acids.

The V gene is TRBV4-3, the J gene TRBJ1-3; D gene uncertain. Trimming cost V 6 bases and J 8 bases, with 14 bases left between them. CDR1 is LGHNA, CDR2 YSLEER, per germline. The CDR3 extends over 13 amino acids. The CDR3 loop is CASSVTPTDTIYF. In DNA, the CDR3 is TGCGCCAGCAGTGTGACCCCGACGGACACCATATATTTT.

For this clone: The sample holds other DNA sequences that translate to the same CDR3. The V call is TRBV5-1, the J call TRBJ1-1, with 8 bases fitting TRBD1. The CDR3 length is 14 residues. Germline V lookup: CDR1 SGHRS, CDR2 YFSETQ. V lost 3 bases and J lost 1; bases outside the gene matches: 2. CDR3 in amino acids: CASSSGQGNTEAFF. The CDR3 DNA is TGCGCCAGCAGCTCCGGACAGGGGAACACTGAAGCTTTCTTT.

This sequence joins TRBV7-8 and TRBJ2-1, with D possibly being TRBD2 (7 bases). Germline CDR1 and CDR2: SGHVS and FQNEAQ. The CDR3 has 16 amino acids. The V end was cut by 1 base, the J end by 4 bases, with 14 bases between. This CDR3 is CASSLGGGGPYNEQFF. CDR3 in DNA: TGTGCCAGCAGCTTAGGAGGGGGAGGGCCTTACAATGAGCAGTTCTTC.

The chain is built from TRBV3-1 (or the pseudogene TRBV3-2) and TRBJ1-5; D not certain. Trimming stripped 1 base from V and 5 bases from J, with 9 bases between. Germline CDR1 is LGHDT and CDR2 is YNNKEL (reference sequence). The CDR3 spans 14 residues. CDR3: CASSQGRTDQPQHF. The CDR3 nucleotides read TGTGCCAGCAGCCAAGGCCGCACCGATCAGCCCCAGCATTTT.

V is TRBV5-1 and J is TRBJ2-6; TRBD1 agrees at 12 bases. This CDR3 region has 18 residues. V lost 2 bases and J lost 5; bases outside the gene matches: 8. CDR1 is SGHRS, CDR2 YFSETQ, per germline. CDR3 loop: CASSFTGTGGIRANVLTF. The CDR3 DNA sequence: TGCGCCAGCAGCTTTACCGGGACAGGGGGCATCAGGGCCAACGTCCTGACTTTC.

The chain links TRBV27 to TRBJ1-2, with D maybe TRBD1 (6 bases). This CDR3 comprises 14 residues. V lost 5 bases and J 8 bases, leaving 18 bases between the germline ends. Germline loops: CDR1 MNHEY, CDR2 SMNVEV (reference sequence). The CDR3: CASSLRGAAGGYTF. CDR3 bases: TGTGCCAGCAGTCTCCGGGGGGCGGCTGGGGGCTACACCTTC.

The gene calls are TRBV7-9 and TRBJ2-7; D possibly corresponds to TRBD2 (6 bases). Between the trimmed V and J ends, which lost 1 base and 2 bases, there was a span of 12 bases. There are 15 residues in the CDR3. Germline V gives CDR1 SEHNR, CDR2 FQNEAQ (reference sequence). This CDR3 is CASSLGAGRTYEQYF. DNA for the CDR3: TGTGCCAGCAGCTTAGGGGCGGGGAGAACCTACGAGCAGTACTTC.

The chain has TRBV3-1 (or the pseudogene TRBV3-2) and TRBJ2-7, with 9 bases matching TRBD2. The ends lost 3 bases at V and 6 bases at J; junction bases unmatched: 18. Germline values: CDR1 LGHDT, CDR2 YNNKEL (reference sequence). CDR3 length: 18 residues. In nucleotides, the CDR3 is TGTGCCAGCAGCCACCCTTTTATTGGGTTAGCGGGGGCAGGCGAGCAGTACTTC. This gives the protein CASSHPFIGLAGAGEQYF.

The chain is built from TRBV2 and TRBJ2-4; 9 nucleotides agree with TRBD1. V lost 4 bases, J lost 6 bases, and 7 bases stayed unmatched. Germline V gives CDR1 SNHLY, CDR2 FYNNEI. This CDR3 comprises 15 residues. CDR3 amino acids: CASSGTVGQGNIQYF. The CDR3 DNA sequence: TGTGCCAGCAGTGGGACCGTGGGACAGGGAAACATTCAGTACTTC.

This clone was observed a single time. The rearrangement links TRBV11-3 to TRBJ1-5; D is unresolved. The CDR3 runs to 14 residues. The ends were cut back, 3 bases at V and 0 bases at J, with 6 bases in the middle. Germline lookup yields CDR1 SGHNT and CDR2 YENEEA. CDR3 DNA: TGTGCCAGCAGCTTGGGTTATAGCAATCAGCCCCAGCATTTT. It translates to CASSLGYSNQPQHF.

The CDR3 nucleotides are TGCGCCAGCAGTGAACGACGAAGGAACGAGCAGTACTTC. Amino acid sequence: CASSERRRNEQYF. The V call is TRBV10-2, the J call TRBJ2-7; D gene unclear. V was trimmed by 3 bases and J by 5 bases, leaving 11 bases between them. The CDR3 covers 13 residues. Germline assignment: CDR1 WSHSY and CDR2 SAAADI.

The CDR3, as DNA: TGTGCCAGCAGTCATGACAGGACTGAAGCTTTCTTT. Translation gives CASSHDRTEAFF. The rearrangement uses TRBV12-3 or TRBV12-4 and TRBJ1-1; possible D gene TRBD1, 6 bases. CDR3 length: 12 residues. V was trimmed by 5 bases and J by 5 bases, leaving 9 bases between them.

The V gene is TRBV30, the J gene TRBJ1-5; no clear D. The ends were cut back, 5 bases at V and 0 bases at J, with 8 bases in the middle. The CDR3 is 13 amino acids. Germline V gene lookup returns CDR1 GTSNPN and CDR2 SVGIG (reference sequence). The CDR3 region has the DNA TGTGCCTGGGCCGGCAGTAGCAATCAGCCCCAGCATTTT. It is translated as CAWAGSSNQPQHF.

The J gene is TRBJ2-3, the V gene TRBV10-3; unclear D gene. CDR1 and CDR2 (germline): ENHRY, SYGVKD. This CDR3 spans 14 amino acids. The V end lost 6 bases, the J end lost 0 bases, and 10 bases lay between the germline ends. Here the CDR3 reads CAIRGAFSTDTQYF. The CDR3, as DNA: TGTGCCATCAGGGGCGCTTTTAGCACAGATACGCAGTATTTT.

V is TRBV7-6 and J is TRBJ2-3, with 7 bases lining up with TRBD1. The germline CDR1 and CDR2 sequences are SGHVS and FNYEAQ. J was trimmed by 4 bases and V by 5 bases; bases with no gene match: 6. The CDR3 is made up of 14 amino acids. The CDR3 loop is CASSRDSKADTQYF. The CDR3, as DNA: TGTGCCAGCAGCCGGGACAGTAAGGCAGATACGCAGTATTTT.

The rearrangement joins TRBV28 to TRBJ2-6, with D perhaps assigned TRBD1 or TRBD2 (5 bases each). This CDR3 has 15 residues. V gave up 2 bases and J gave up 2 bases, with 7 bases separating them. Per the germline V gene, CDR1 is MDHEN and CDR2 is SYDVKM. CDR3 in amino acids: CASSLGGPGANVLTF. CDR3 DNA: TGTGCCAGCAGTTTAGGGGGTCCTGGGGCCAACGTCCTGACTTTC.

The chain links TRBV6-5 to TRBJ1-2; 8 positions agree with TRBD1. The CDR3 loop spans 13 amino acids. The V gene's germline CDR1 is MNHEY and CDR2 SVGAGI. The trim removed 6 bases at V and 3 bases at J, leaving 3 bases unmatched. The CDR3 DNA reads TGTGCCAGCAGGGCGACAGGGGACTATGGCTACACCTTC. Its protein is CASRATGDYGYTF.